The 27 T cell receptor beta chains reported below all come from one sample, sequenced in a study of blood T cells in healthy people across ages. Primed by a sample-barcoded 5' primer and a J-beta primer mix, a second PCR proceeded for 7 to 11 cycles. TCRdb processed the 5' RACE reads anew with MiXCR; each CDR3 protein has one entry. The table has 1.5 million to 2 million distinct CDR3 sequences, less than 50% seen once. Input material: blood. These receptors came from a middle-aged woman in good health.

The chain joins TRBV12-3 or TRBV12-4 to TRBJ2-7; the D is unclear. Trimming pared 4 bases from V and 0 bases from J, leaving 10 bases between. The CDR3 is made up of 14 amino acids. CDR3 sequence (DNA): TGTGCCAGCAGTTGGTCCGACGGCTCCTACGAGCAGTACTTC. It is translated as CASSWSDGSYEQYF.

The chain has TRBV20-1 and TRBJ1-2; D is perhaps TRBD1 (6 bases). Germline V lookup: CDR1 DFQATT, CDR2 SNEGSKA (reference sequence). The CDR3 loop spans 11 amino acids. Trimming left V 7 bases short and J 3 bases short, with 9 bases between. The CDR3 spells CSGKGDYGYTF. The CDR3 coding sequence is TGCAGTGGGAAGGGGGACTATGGCTACACCTTC.

The gene calls are TRBV20-1 and TRBJ2-3; D is undetermined. The germline V gene has CDR1 DFQATT and CDR2 SNEGSKA (reference sequence). This CDR3 spans 13 amino acids. V lost 3 bases and J lost 6, with 13 bases in between. The CDR3: CSARVVVADTQYF. As DNA, the CDR3 is TGCAGTGCTAGGGTGGTTGTCGCGGATACGCAGTATTTT.

The V gene is TRBV9, the J gene TRBJ2-3, with TRBD2 identical over 9 bases. The CDR3 is 16 amino acids. Germline trimming cut 5 bases from V and 2 bases from J; bases unmatched to any gene: 9. Germline V gene lookup returns CDR1 SGDLS and CDR2 YYNGEE. The CDR3 reads CASSVLAGGHTDTQYF. The CDR3 DNA sequence: TGTGCCAGCAGTGTTCTGGCGGGGGGGCACACAGATACGCAGTATTTT.

V is TRBV5-6 and J is TRBJ1-5; no firm D call. CDR1 is SGHDT, CDR2 YYEEEE, per germline. The CDR3 loop spans 11 amino acids. Trimming took off 6 bases at V and 8 bases at J, with 9 bases between the two ends. The CDR3 spells CASTPSEPQHF. CDR3 nucleotides: TGTGCCAGCACCCCGTCAGAGCCCCAGCATTTT.

This clonotype was seen a few times. The chain combines TRBV7-2 with TRBJ2-3; D gene uncertain. The V gene lost 4 bases and the J gene lost 3 bases, with 5 bases spanning the gap. Germline V CDR1 and CDR2: SGHTA, FQGNSA. This CDR3 spans 12 amino acids. CDR3: CASSYETDTQYF. CDR3 bases: TGTGCCAGCAGCTATGAGACAGATACGCAGTATTTT. Together with reference TRBV7-2 and TRBJ2-3, the CDR3 gives the full variable domain: GAGVSQSPSNKVTEKGKDVELRCDPISGHTALYWYRQSLGQGLEFLIYFQGNSAPDKSGLPSDRFSAERTGGSVSTLTIQRTQQEDSAVYLCASSYETDTQYFGPGTRLTVL.

The chain joins TRBV7-2 to TRBJ2-5; TRBD1 matches at 8 bases. The junction had 7 bases not matched to a gene; V was cut back by 5 bases and J by 2 bases. Germline V gene data show CDR1 as SGHTA and CDR2 as FQGNSA. This CDR3 spans 15 amino acids. CDR3 bases: TGTGCCAGCAGCCGTGTAGGGACAGGTCAAGAGACCCAGTACTTC. Protein sequence: CASSRVGTGQETQYF.

The chain uses TRBV6-2 or TRBV6-3 and TRBJ1-5, with 7 nucleotides matching TRBD1. V lost 9 bases to trimming and J lost 3 bases; unmatched junction nucleotides: 14. Germline V lookup: CDR1 MNHEY, CDR2 SVGEGT. CDR3 size: 16 residues. The CDR3 reads CASRDSELGANQPQHF. DNA of the CDR3: TGTGCCAGTCGGGACAGCGAATTAGGAGCCAATCAGCCCCAGCATTTT.

The rearrangement uses TRBV6-1 and TRBJ2-4, with D possibly TRBD1 on 6 matching bases. The closer fit of TRBJ2-5 to the DNA end suggests the J call may be wrong. CDR1 MNHNS and CDR2 SASEGT come from the germline V gene. The CDR3 sequence is 13 residues long. CDR3 DNA sequence: TGTGTCTTCAGCCAGGGGCCGGGGGAGACCCAGTACTTC. As protein: CVFSQGPGETQYF.

The chain combines TRBV7-8 with TRBJ2-7; no clear D. V was clipped by 5 bases and J by 0 bases, with 11 bases between them. Germline CDR1 and CDR2: SGHVS and FQNEAQ. The CDR3 sequence is 14 residues long. The CDR3 sequence is CASSPLRSSYEQYF. CDR3 sequence (DNA): TGTGCCAGCAGCCCGTTGAGGAGCTCCTACGAGCAGTACTTC.

The chain recombines TRBV6-5 with TRBJ1-5; the D gene is possibly TRBD1 (5 bases). Germline V gene data show CDR1 as MNHEY and CDR2 as SVGAGI. The V end was cut by 2 bases, the J end by 3 bases, with 11 bases between. The CDR3 totals 15 residues. CDR3 DNA: TGTGCCAGCAGTTACGCGCCAGGGTCCAATCAGCCCCAGCATTTT. It is translated as CASSYAPGSNQPQHF.

The gene calls are TRBV27 and TRBJ2-7; possibly TRBD2 for D (7 bases). Per germline, CDR1 MNHEY and CDR2 SMNVEV (reference sequence). This CDR3 is 14 amino acids long. V dropped 3 bases and J dropped 7 bases, with 16 bases sitting between them. Here the CDR3 reads CASSFSGGAAEQYF. CDR3 nucleotide sequence: TGTGCCAGCAGTTTTTCTGGGGGGGCCGCTGAGCAGTACTTC.

V gene TRBV20-1 combines with J gene TRBJ2-5, with 14 bases that match TRBD2. Per the germline V gene, CDR1 is DFQATT and CDR2 is SNEGSKA (reference sequence). Trimming cost V 5 bases and J 4 bases; bases outside gene matches: 9. The CDR3 covers 16 residues. CDR3: CSAATSGGARSETQYF. DNA of the CDR3: TGCAGTGCTGCGACTAGCGGGGGGGCCCGGTCAGAGACCCAGTACTTC.

This clonotype was observed a handful of times. V usage is TRBV7-9 and J usage is TRBJ2-7; perhaps TRBD1 as D (6 bases). Germline V lookup: CDR1 SEHNR, CDR2 FQNEAQ (reference sequence). The CDR3 has 12 residues. Trimming cost V 10 bases and J 7 bases, with 17 bases left between them. DNA for the CDR3: TGTGCCACGTGGGGGCCCGAGGGGGAGCAGTACTTC. The encoded protein is CATWGPEGEQYF.

This sequence joins TRBV25-1 and TRBJ2-1, with D tentatively TRBD2 (6 bases). Per germline, CDR1 MGHDK and CDR2 SYGVNS. The CDR3 sequence is 14 residues long. V dropped 4 bases and J dropped 6 bases, with 13 bases sitting between them. The CDR3 loop is CASSVWRGINEQFF. The CDR3 DNA reads TGTGCCAGCAGTGTATGGCGGGGCATCAATGAGCAGTTCTTC.

V is TRBV12-3 or TRBV12-4 and J is TRBJ2-6; D ambiguous. Trimming cost V 0 bases and J 2 bases, with 8 bases left between them. This CDR3 contains 16 residues. This CDR3 is CASSLAQRAGANVLTF. The DNA of the CDR3 is TGTGCCAGCAGTTTAGCCCAGCGAGCTGGGGCCAACGTCCTGACTTTC.

The rearrangement links TRBV20-1 to TRBJ2-1; D remains unclear. The CDR3 covers 14 residues. Per the germline V gene, CDR1 is DFQATT and CDR2 is SNEGSKA (reference sequence). Trimming pared 2 bases from V and 1 base from J, leaving 9 bases between. In DNA form, the CDR3 reads TGCAGTGCTAGATACCCACAGTCCTACAATGAGCAGTTCTTC. Its protein is CSARYPQSYNEQFF.

As regards this clonotype: A read error is likely here: a far larger clone is one base away. The CDR3 DNA sequence: TGTGCCAGCAGCTTGGAACAGCTCTACGAGCAGTACTTC. As protein: CASSLEQLYEQYF. J is TRBJ2-7 and V is TRBV5-6; no clear D. CDR3 length: 13 residues. With 0 bases removed from V and 3 bases from J, the gap between germline ends came to 7 bases. Germline V lookup: CDR1 SGHDT, CDR2 YYEEEE.

The chain joins TRBV10-3 to TRBJ2-7; D is perhaps TRBD1 (5 bases). CDR1 is ENHRY and CDR2 is SYGVKD in the germline V gene. This CDR3 is 14 amino acids long. V shed 6 bases and J shed 3 bases, with 15 bases lying between them. The CDR3 loop reads CAIRATESNYEQYF. Here the CDR3 DNA reads TGTGCCATCAGGGCGACAGAGAGCAACTACGAGCAGTACTTC.

V and J are TRBV6-5 and TRBJ2-7; 7 bases fit TRBD2. There are 13 residues in the CDR3. Germline V gene sequence: CDR1 MNHEY, CDR2 SVGAGI. The ends lost 6 bases at V and 3 bases at J; junction bases unmatched: 5. CDR3 bases: TGTGCCAGCAGATCGGGACTATACTACGAGCAGTACTTC. This sequence encodes CASRSGLYYEQYF.

The gene calls are TRBV7-9 and TRBJ1-1; 7 bases fit TRBD1. From germline, CDR1 is SEHNR and CDR2 FQNEAQ (reference sequence). V was pared by 5 bases and J by 1 base, with 7 bases of the junction left unmatched. This CDR3 spans 15 amino acids. CDR3 nucleotides: TGTGCCAGCAGCCGTACAGGGGACCCGAACACTGAAGCTTTCTTT. Its translation is CASSRTGDPNTEAFF.

This chain joins TRBV13 and TRBJ2-1; no clear D gene. The CDR3 runs 16 residues. From germline, CDR1 is PRHDT and CDR2 FYEKMQ (reference sequence). The germline V and J ends were trimmed by 2 bases and 3 bases, with 14 bases remaining between them. CDR3 protein: CASSLSPPNDYNEQFF. The CDR3, as DNA: TGTGCCAGCAGCTTATCTCCCCCGAACGACTACAATGAGCAGTTCTTC.

The V call is TRBV3-1, the J call TRBJ2-7; 10 positions match TRBD1. Per the germline V gene, CDR1 is LGHDT and CDR2 is YNNKEL (reference sequence). V lost 3 bases, J lost 4 bases, and 6 bases stayed unmatched. CDR3 length: 15 residues. DNA of the CDR3: TGTGCCAGCAGCCACCTTGGGACAGGGGATTACGAGCAGTACTTC. It specifies CASSHLGTGDYEQYF.

A few counts support this clonotype. The rearrangement links TRBV20-1 to TRBJ1-2; 9 nucleotides align to TRBD1. Germline CDR1 reads DFQATT; CDR2 reads SNEGSKA (reference sequence). This CDR3 region has 14 residues. The ends lost 1 base at V and 7 bases at J; junction bases unmatched: 7. Here the CDR3 DNA reads TGCAGTGCTAGAGCTCTACAGGGGGCTTCTGGCTACACCTTC. Translated, it gives CSARALQGASGYTF.

The chain uses TRBV20-1 and TRBJ1-2, with 7 bases fitting TRBD1. CDR1 and CDR2 from the germline V gene are DFQATT and SNEGSKA (reference sequence). The CDR3 is 13 amino acids. J gave up 4 bases and V 2 bases, and 4 bases lay outside the gene matches. The CDR3 DNA reads as TGCAGTGCTAGAAAGGGGGCTCGCTATGGCTACACCTTC. Protein product: CSARKGARYGYTF.

This rearrangement joins TRBV6-2 or TRBV6-3 to TRBJ2-3; 10 bases align to TRBD1. Trimming at V came to 8 bases and at J to 10 bases, leaving 3 bases not matched to a gene. From germline, CDR1 is MNHEY and CDR2 SVGEGT. The CDR3 runs to 11 residues. The CDR3 loop is CASGQGDPQYF. The CDR3 bases are TGTGCCAGCGGACAGGGGGATCCGCAGTATTTT.

This clonotype has more than one count but fewer than ten. The V call is TRBV12-3 or TRBV12-4, the J call TRBJ2-7; a weak D match, TRBD1 (5 bases). The ends were cut back, 6 bases at V and 5 bases at J, with 17 bases in the middle. This CDR3 has 14 amino acids. CDR3 sequence (DNA): TGTGCCAGCAGCTCAGGGCCCCAGGGTCACGAGCAGTACTTC. It yields the protein CASSSGPQGHEQYF.